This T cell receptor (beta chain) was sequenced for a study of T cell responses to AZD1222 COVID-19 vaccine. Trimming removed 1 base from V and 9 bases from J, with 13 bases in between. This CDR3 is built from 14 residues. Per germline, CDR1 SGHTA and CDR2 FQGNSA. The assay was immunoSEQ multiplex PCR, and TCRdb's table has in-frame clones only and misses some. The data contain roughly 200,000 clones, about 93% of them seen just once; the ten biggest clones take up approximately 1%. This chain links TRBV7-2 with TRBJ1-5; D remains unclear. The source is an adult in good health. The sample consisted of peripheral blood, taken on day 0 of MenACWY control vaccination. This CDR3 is CASSLEAAPRPQHF. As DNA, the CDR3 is TGTGCCAGCAGCTTAGAGGCAGCCCCACGGCCCCAGCATTTT.